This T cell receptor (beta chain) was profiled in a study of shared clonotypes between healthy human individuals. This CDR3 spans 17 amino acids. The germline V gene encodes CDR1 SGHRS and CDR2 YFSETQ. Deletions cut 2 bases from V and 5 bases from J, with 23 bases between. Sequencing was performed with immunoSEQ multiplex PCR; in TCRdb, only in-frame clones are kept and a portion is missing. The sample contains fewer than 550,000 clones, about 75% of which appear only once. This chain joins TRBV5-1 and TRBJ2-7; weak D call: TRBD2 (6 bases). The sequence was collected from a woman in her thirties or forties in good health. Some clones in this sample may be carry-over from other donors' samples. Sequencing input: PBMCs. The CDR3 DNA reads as TGCGCCAGCAGCTTACTTTCGGAGGGGCAAACTTCCCACGAGCAGTACTTC. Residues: CASSLLSEGQTSHEQYF.